What follows are 5 T cell receptor beta chains derived from one specimen sequenced in a study of cytomegalovirus exposure and HLA in healthy donors (dated by TCRdb to about 2017). The library was obtained by the immunoSEQ multiplex PCR assay. For the multiplex PCR, a mixture combining 60 forward primers for TCR Vbeta segments and 13 reverse primers for TCR Jbeta segments was used. Entries here come from immuneACCESS through TCRdb and include only in-frame sequences with V and J called. Some clones fail to appear in such tables; in the studies checked, an unresolved V gene covers under half of the shortfall, and the cause of the remainder is unknown. This sample's clone table shows 87,000 or so clones. The ten top clones hold approximately 15% of the sample. Sequenced material: PBMCs. These TCRs come from a middle-aged man in good health and CMV-seropositive.

The chain carries TRBV18 and TRBJ1-2; D is unresolved. The CDR3 extends over 11 amino acids. Germline CDR1 and CDR2: KGHSH and LQKENI. V shed 4 bases and J shed 8 bases, with 8 bases lying between them. The CDR3 DNA is TGTGCCAGCTCACAGTCTACGGGCTACACCTTC. Protein product: CASSQSTGYTF.

V is TRBV19 and J is TRBJ1-5; 10 nucleotides align to TRBD1. Trimming removed 8 bases from V and 1 base from J; junction bases left unmatched: 11. CDR1 is LNHDA, CDR2 SQIVND, per germline (reference sequence). The CDR3 loop spans 17 amino acids. CDR3 nucleotides: TGTGCCAGTGGGACAGGGGTGTTATTCGGAAGCAATCAGCCCCAGCATTTT. It translates to CASGTGVLFGSNQPQHF.

The chain has TRBV5-5 and TRBJ1-5; D is ambiguous. CDR3 length: 15 residues. Looked up from germline, CDR1 is SGHKS and CDR2 is YYEKEE (reference sequence). V was trimmed by 3 bases and J by 2 bases, leaving 12 bases between them. CDR3 in amino acids: CASSSSLGGNQPQHF. Here the CDR3 DNA reads TGTGCCAGCAGCTCGTCCCTCGGTGGCAATCAGCCCCAGCATTTT.

CDR3 DNA: TGTGCCAGCAGCTACAGACCGACAGGGGGGAACACTGAAGCTTTCTTT. It is translated as CASSYRPTGGNTEAFF. The chain links TRBV7-9 to TRBJ1-1, with TRBD1 matching over 9 bases. CDR1 and CDR2 (germline): SEHNR, FQNEAQ (reference sequence). V gave up 4 bases and J gave up 1 base; unmatched junction bases: 7. This CDR3 region has 16 residues.

J is TRBJ2-1 and V is TRBV10-3; TRBD2 matches at 7 bases. There are 13 residues in the CDR3. The V gene end was trimmed by 6 bases and the J gene end by 6 bases; junction bases not matched to a gene: 5. From germline, CDR1 is ENHRY and CDR2 SYGVKD. The CDR3 reads CAIRERDSNEQFF. The CDR3 nucleotides read TGTGCCATCAGGGAGCGGGATTCCAATGAGCAGTTCTTC.